This T cell receptor (beta chain) was retrieved from a study of T cells in Graves' hyperthyroidism and ophthalmopathy. This clonotype was seen ten or more times. This CDR3 contains 13 residues. CDR1 is DFQATT and CDR2 is SNEGSKA in the germline V gene (reference sequence). After removal of 5 bases from V and 5 bases from J, the junction contained 2 bases not matched to a gene. The investigators amplified TCR beta CDR3 regions from RNA transcripts. HTBI primers drove first-round RT-PCR of the TCR CDR3. TCRdb called the multiplex PCR reads again in MiXCR, with one record for every CDR3 protein. Of around 450,000 distinct CDR3 sequences in the sample, 12% to 15% were seen once.

The chain is built from TRBV20-1 and TRBJ2-1; 11 bases agree with TRBD1. The TCR sequence derives from a woman younger than 35 with Graves' hyperthyroidism. The sequenced material came from blood. CDR3 sequence (DNA): TGCAGTGCTCGGGGACAGGGGGACAATGAGCAGTTCTTC. Residues: CSARGQGDNEQFF.